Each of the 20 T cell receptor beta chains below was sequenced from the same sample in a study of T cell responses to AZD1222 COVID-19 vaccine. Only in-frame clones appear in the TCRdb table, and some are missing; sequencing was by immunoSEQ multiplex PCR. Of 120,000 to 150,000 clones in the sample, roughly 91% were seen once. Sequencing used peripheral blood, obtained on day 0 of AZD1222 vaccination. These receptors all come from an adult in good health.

CDR3 region: CASSSGMGGYYGYTF. DNA for the CDR3: TGTGCCAGCAGTTCGGGGATGGGCGGATACTATGGCTACACCTTC. The rearrangement links TRBV27 to TRBJ1-2; D unclear. With 4 bases removed from V and 3 bases from J, the gap between germline ends came to 15 bases. From germline, CDR1 is MNHEY and CDR2 SMNVEV (reference sequence). There are 15 residues in the CDR3.

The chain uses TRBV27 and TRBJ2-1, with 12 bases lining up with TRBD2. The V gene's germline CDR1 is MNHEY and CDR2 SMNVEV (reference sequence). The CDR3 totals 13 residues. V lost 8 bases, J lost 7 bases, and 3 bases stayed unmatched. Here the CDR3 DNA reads TGTGCCAGCCGACTAGCGGGAGATAATGAGCAGTTCTTC. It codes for CASRLAGDNEQFF.

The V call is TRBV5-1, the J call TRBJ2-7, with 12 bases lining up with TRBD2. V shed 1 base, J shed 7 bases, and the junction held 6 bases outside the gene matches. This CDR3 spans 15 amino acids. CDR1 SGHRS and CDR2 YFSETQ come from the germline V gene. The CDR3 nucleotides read TGCGCCAGCAGCTTGCTAGCGGGGGGGCCGTGGGAGCAGTACTTC. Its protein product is CASSLLAGGPWEQYF.

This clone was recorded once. The CDR3 is CASSQERNIPAANQPQHF. CDR3 bases: TGTGCCAGCAGCCAAGAACGAAACATCCCCGCGGCCAATCAGCCCCAGCATTTT. The chain joins TRBV3-1 (or the pseudogene TRBV3-2) to TRBJ1-5; D gene unclear. V dropped 0 bases and J dropped 3 bases, with 18 bases sitting between them. Germline CDR1 is LGHDT and CDR2 is YNNKEL (reference sequence). CDR3 length equals 18 residues.

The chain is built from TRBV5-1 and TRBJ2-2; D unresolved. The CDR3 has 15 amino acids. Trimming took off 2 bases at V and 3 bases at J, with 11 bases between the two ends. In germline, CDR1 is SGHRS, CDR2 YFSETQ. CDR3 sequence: CASSFPEDYTGELFF. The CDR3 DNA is TGCGCCAGCAGCTTCCCCGAGGATTACACCGGGGAGCTGTTTTTT.

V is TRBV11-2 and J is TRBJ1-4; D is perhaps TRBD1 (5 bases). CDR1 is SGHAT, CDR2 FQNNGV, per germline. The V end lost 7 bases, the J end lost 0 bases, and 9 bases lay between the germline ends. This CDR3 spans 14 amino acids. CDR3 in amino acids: CASTAQATNEKLFF. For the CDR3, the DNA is TGTGCCAGCACCGCACAGGCAACTAATGAAAAACTGTTTTTT.

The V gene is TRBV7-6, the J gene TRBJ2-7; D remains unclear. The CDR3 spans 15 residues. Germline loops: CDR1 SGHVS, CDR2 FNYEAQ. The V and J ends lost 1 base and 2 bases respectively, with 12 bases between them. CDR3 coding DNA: TGTGCCAGCAGCTTAGAGGCAGCAGGCACCTACGAGCAGTACTTC. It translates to CASSLEAAGTYEQYF.

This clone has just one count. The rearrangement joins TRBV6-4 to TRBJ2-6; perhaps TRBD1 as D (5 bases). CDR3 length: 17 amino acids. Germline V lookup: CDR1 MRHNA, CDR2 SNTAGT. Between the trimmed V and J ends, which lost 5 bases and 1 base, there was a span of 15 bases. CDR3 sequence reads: CASSWARVVSGANVLTF. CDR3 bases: TGTGCCAGCAGTTGGGCCAGGGTAGTATCTGGGGCCAACGTCCTGACTTTC.

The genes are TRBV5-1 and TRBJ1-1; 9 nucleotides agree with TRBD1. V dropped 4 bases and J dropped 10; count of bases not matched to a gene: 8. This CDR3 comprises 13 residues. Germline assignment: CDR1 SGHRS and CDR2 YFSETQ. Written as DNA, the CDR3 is TGCGCCAGCAGCCCTGGGACAGGGCAGGGAGCTTTCTTT. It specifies CASSPGTGQGAFF.

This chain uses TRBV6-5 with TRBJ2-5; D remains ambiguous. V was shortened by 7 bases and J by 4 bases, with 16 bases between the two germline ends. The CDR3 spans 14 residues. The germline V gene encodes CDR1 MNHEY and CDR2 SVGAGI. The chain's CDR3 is CASTPRSSLETQYF. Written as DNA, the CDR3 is TGTGCCAGCACACCCCGGTCCAGTTTAGAGACCCAGTACTTC.

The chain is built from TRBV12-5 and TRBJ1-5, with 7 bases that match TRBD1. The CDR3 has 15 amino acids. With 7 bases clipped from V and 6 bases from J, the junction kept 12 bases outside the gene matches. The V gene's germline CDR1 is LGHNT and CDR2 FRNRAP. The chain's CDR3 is CASAIGGRGIQPQHF. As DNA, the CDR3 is TGTGCTAGTGCCATCGGGGGCAGGGGGATTCAGCCCCAGCATTTT.

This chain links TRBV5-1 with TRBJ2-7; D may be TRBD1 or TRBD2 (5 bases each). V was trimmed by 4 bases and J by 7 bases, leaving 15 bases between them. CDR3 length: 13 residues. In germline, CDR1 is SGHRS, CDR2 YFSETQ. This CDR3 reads CASSPGTLGEQYF. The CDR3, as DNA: TGCGCCAGCAGCCCCGGGACCTTGGGTGAGCAGTACTTC.

In DNA, the CDR3 is TGTGCCAGCGGTAGGGATTCGGGGAGCTACGAGCAGTACTTC. Protein product: CASGRDSGSYEQYF. This chain joins TRBV7-2 and TRBJ2-7; D is possibly TRBD2 (5 bases). V lost 8 bases, J lost 3 bases, and 17 bases lay in between. Per the germline V gene, CDR1 is SGHTA and CDR2 is FQGNSA. This CDR3 is built from 14 residues.

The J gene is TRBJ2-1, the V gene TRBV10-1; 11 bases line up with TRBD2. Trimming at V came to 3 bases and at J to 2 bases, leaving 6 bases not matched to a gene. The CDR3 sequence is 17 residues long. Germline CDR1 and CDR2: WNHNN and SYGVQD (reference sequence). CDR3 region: CASSDRTSGLTYNEQFF. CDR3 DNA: TGCGCCAGCAGTGATAGGACTAGCGGGTTAACCTACAATGAGCAGTTCTTC.

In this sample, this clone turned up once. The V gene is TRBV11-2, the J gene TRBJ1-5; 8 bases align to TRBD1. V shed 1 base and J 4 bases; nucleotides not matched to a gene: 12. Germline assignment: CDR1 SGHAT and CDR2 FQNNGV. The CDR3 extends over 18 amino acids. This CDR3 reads CASSLVSLGQGGNQPQHF. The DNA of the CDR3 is TGTGCCAGCAGCTTAGTCTCGTTAGGACAGGGTGGGAATCAGCCCCAGCATTTT.

The CDR3, as DNA: TGTGCCAGCAGCTTAGTGCGGGGGAGTAACAATGAGCAGTTCTTC. It translates to CASSLVRGSNNEQFF. The chain couples TRBV11-2 to TRBJ2-1, with 7 bases aligning to TRBD2. Germline-derived CDR1 and CDR2 are SGHAT and FQNNGV. The V segment lost 1 base and the J segment 5 bases; nucleotides outside the gene matches: 5. The CDR3 consists of 15 residues.

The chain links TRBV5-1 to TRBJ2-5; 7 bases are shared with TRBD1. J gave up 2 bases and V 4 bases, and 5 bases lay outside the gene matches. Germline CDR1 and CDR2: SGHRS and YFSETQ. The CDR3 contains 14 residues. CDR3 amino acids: CASSVIQGQETQYF. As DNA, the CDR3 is TGCGCCAGCAGCGTAATACAGGGGCAAGAGACCCAGTACTTC.

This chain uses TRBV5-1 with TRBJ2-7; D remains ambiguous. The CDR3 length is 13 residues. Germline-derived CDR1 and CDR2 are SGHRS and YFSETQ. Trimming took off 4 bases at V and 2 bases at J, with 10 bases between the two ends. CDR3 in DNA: TGCGCCAGCAGCCCTGATGGAGCCTACGAGCAGTACTTC. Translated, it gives CASSPDGAYEQYF.

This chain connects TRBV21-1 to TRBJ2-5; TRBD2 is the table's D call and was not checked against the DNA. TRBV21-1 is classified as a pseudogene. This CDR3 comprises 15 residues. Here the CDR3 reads CASSKGESNQETQYF. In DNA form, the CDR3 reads TGTGCCAGCAGCAAAGGAGAGAGTAACCAAGAGACCCAGTACTTC.

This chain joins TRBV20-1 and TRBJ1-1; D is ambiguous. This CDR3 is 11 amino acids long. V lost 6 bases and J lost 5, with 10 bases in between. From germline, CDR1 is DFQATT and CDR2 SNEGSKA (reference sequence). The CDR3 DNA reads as TGCAGTGCCAAAAGAGGGACTGAAGCTTTCTTT. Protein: CSAKRGTEAFF.